This T cell receptor beta chain was identified in a study of T-cell reconstitution after alpha-beta-depleted transplantation in children. The study, taken as a whole, reports: Expanded graft clones, several hundred of them, were reportedly the source of alpha-beta T cells about two months after transplant. T-cell counts and diversity were attributed mostly to newly produced T cells one year after transplant.

Germline V CDR1 and CDR2: MDHEN, SYDVKM. The CDR3 runs 16 residues. Trimming took 7 bases from V and 1 from J, leaving 14 bases between them. A library of TCRbeta sequences, prepared with unique molecular identifiers, was generated. MiXCR was run by TCRdb on the PCR reads, yielding one entry per CDR3 protein. The sample lists hundreds of thousands of distinct CDR3 sequences, approximately 15% occurring once. This clonotype was counted only a few times. The antigen is unknown. This chain connects TRBV28 to TRBJ1-6; D perhaps matches TRBD1 (5 bases). Here the sequenced sample was PBMCs, mostly from graft donor cells, taken 360 days after TCRalphabeta/CD19-depleted stem cell transplant. The clonotype originates from a male patient between 5 and 17 years old who had a stem cell transplant for acute lymphoblastic leukemia, so the T cells may come from the graft donor. Here the CDR3 DNA reads TGTGCCAGCACCAGGATGGGGGGGTCCTATAATTCACCCCTCCACTTT. Protein product: CASTRMGGSYNSPLHF.